The 21 T cell receptor beta chains reported below all come from one sample, sequenced in a study of long-term antiretroviral therapy in people with HIV. Assay version v3.0 of immunoSEQ was used, and it was run at survey level. Clones were sequenced by immunoSEQ multiplex PCR, and TCRdb holds only the in-frame ones, with some missing. The data hold 40,000 to 50,000 clones, with over 90% observed a single time. The sample consisted of unsorted PBMCs, taken about 9.1 years after starting antiretroviral therapy. Receptor source: a man aged 25 to 45 with HIV.

The rearrangement joins TRBV7-8 to TRBJ1-5, with D perhaps TRBD1 (6 bases). This CDR3 spans 15 amino acids. V lost 3 bases, J lost 5 bases, and 14 bases lay in between. CDR1 is SGHVS and CDR2 is FQNEAQ in the germline V gene. The CDR3 is CASSFFQGPDQPQHF. The CDR3 DNA follows: TGTGCCAGCAGCTTCTTTCAGGGGCCAGATCAGCCCCAGCATTTT. Full variable domain (outside the CDR3, taken from reference TRBV7-8 and TRBJ1-5): GAGVSQSPRYKVAKRGQDVALRCDPISGHVSLFWYQQALGQGPEFLTYFQNEAQLDKSGLPSDRFFAERPEGSVSTLKIQRTQQEDSAVYLCASSFFQGPDQPQHFGDGTRLSIL.

The rearrangement uses TRBV2 and TRBJ1-6; D not certain. This CDR3 is 16 amino acids long. In germline, CDR1 is SNHLY, CDR2 FYNNEI. V was clipped by 3 bases and J by 2 bases, with 11 bases between them. The CDR3 spells CASSEVGFTYNSPLHF. In DNA form, the CDR3 reads TGTGCCAGCAGTGAGGTCGGGTTTACCTATAATTCACCCCTCCACTTT.

J is TRBJ1-6 and V is TRBV28; D is undetermined. Looked up from germline, CDR1 is MDHEN and CDR2 is SYDVKM. CDR3 length equals 16 residues. Trimming removed 6 bases from V and 11 bases from J, with 23 bases in between. The CDR3 is CASSRAKQRGYPPLHF. For the CDR3, the DNA is TGTGCCAGCAGCCGGGCGAAACAGCGAGGGTATCCACCCCTCCACTTT.

The chain joins TRBV4-2 to TRBJ2-3; the D is unclear. V gave up 0 bases and J gave up 6 bases, with 7 bases separating them. The CDR3 length is 13 residues. Germline CDR1 LGHNA, CDR2 YNFKEQ. The CDR3 region is CASSQDPKDTQYF. Written as DNA, the CDR3 is TGTGCCAGCAGCCAAGATCCGAAGGATACGCAGTATTTT.

V is TRBV7-8 and J is TRBJ2-5; the D gene could be TRBD1 or TRBD2 (7 bases each). The CDR3 contains 15 residues. Deletions cut 5 bases from V and 4 bases from J, with 17 bases between. The germline V gene encodes CDR1 SGHVS and CDR2 FQNEAQ. CDR3 sequence (DNA): TGTGCCAGCAGCAATCGACAGGGAGGGGGAGAGACCCAGTACTTC. Translation gives CASSNRQGGGETQYF.

The V call is TRBV11-2, the J call TRBJ1-2, with no clear D. The germline CDR1 and CDR2 sequences are SGHAT and FQNNGV. Between the trimmed V and J ends, which lost 0 bases and 8 bases, there was a span of 19 bases. The CDR3 spans 16 residues. The CDR3 sequence: CASSLDSRAFLSGYTF. CDR3 bases: TGTGCCAGCAGCTTAGATAGTCGAGCTTTCCTATCAGGCTACACCTTC.

The chain couples TRBV7-9 to TRBJ2-1, with D unresolved. V was cut by 1 base and J by 4 bases, with 14 bases left in between. Germline CDR1 reads SEHNR; CDR2 reads FQNEAQ (reference sequence). The CDR3 consists of 16 residues. CDR3 nucleotides: TGTGCCAGCAGCTTAGAAGGACCCAAAGAATACAATGAGCAGTTCTTC. As protein: CASSLEGPKEYNEQFF.

The chain uses TRBV6-1 and TRBJ2-2; the match to TRBD1 covers 8 bases. The CDR3 contains 15 residues. The germline V gene encodes CDR1 MNHNS and CDR2 SASEGT. With 4 bases clipped from V and 1 base from J, the junction kept 2 bases outside the gene matches. CDR3 coding DNA: TGTGCCAGCAGTGCCGGGACAGGGAACACCGGGGAGCTGTTTTTT. Protein: CASSAGTGNTGELFF.

V is TRBV5-1 and J is TRBJ1-1, with a weak D call TRBD1 (5 bases). Germline CDR1 SGHRS, CDR2 YFSETQ. The CDR3 loop spans 14 amino acids. With 4 bases removed from V and 1 base from J, the gap between germline ends came to 11 bases. For the CDR3, the DNA is TGCGCCAGCAGCCTCGGGACCGCGAACACTGAAGCTTTCTTT. This gives the protein CASSLGTANTEAFF.

The J gene is TRBJ1-1, the V gene TRBV9, with D possibly matching TRBD1 (6 bases). The germline V gene encodes CDR1 SGDLS and CDR2 YYNGEE. V dropped 3 bases and J dropped 4 bases, with 16 bases sitting between them. This CDR3 is 15 amino acids long. The CDR3 region is CASSGTDGPGTEAFF. CDR3 coding DNA: TGTGCCAGCAGCGGGACAGACGGCCCGGGCACTGAAGCTTTCTTT. Combining the CDR3 with reference TRBV9 and TRBJ1-1 gives the whole variable domain DSGVTQTPKHLITATGQRVTLRCSPRSGDLSVYWYQQSLDQGLQFLIQYYNGEERAKGNILERFSAQQFPDLHSELNLSSLELGDSALYFCASSGTDGPGTEAFFGQGTRLTVV.

The rearrangement links TRBV4-2 to TRBJ1-1; D gene uncertain. Trimming took off 4 bases at V and 1 base at J, with 13 bases between the two ends. CDR1 is LGHNA and CDR2 is YNFKEQ in the germline V gene. This CDR3 spans 15 amino acids. The CDR3 region is CASSPQRHRNTEAFF. CDR3 nucleotides: TGTGCCAGCAGCCCCCAGAGACACAGGAACACTGAAGCTTTCTTT.

CDR3 loop: CASSLVPGQWGSLQYV. Here the CDR3 DNA reads TGTGCCAGCAGCTTAGTGCCAGGACAGTGGGGCTCATTGCAGTACGTC. This sequence joins TRBV11-3 and TRBJ2-7; possibly TRBD1 for D (6 bases). The CDR3 has 16 amino acids. V lost 1 base and J 9 bases, leaving 22 bases between the germline ends. CDR1 and CDR2 (germline): SGHNT, YENEEA.

This clone showed up just once. The chain employs TRBV7-2 and TRBJ2-7; no definite D call. CDR3 length equals 11 residues. Germline V CDR1 and CDR2: SGHTA, FQGNSA. Trimming removed 4 bases from V and 3 bases from J, with 4 bases in between. Written as DNA, the CDR3 is TGTGCCAGCAGCTCAAACTACGAGCAGTACTTC. Its translation: CASSSNYEQYF.

This clone was counted a single time. Other DNA sequences of this sample code for an identical CDR3. This chain uses TRBV7-3 with TRBJ1-6; D not resolved. V lost 1 base to trimming and J lost 10 bases, with 8 bases between them. Germline V gives CDR1 SGHTA, CDR2 FQGTGA. This CDR3 spans 13 amino acids. In nucleotides, the CDR3 is TGTGCCAGCAGCTTAAAACGGGAATCACCCCTCCACTTT. As protein: CASSLKRESPLHF.

The chain joins TRBV6-1 to TRBJ2-7, with D uncertain. The V and J ends lost 3 bases and 0 bases respectively, with 9 bases between them. Germline CDR1 and CDR2: MNHNS and SASEGT. The CDR3 is made up of 14 amino acids. For the CDR3, the DNA is TGTGCCAGCAGTGAGGGCCGGAGCTCCTACGAGCAGTACGTC. Its translation: CASSEGRSSYEQYV.

For the CDR3, the DNA is TGTGCCAGCAGCTTGCCCGTCGCCGGCGAGCAGTACTTC. Translation gives CASSLPVAGEQYF. The chain recombines TRBV5-6 with TRBJ2-7; D is uncertain. V was trimmed by 1 base and J by 6 bases, leaving 11 bases between them. Germline CDR1 reads SGHDT; CDR2 reads YYEEEE. The length of the CDR3 is 13 residues.

The chain has TRBV25-1 and TRBJ2-2; 8 nucleotides match TRBD2. The CDR3 runs to 14 residues. After removal of 7 bases from V and 4 bases from J, the junction contained 5 bases not matched to a gene. Germline V CDR1 and CDR2: MGHDK, SYGVNS. In nucleotides, the CDR3 is TGTGCCAGCATGGGCGGGGGGCCCACCGGGGAGCTGTTTTTT. Its protein is CASMGGGPTGELFF.

The genes are TRBV11-2 and TRBJ1-1, with D perhaps matching TRBD1 (5 bases). Trimming shortened V by 1 base and J by 1 base, and 13 bases separated the two germline ends. There are 16 residues in the CDR3. Germline V gene data show CDR1 as SGHAT and CDR2 as FQNNGV. CDR3 nucleotide sequence: TGTGCCAGCAGCTTAGCAGGGCAACCTGGGAACACTGAAGCTTTCTTT. This sequence encodes CASSLAGQPGNTEAFF.

This chain links TRBV13 with TRBJ2-3, with D possibly TRBD2 on 6 matching bases. Per germline, CDR1 PRHDT and CDR2 FYEKMQ (reference sequence). This CDR3 is 13 amino acids long. V dropped 5 bases and J dropped 3 bases, with 9 bases sitting between them. CDR3 amino acids: CASSPGGTDTQYF. CDR3 coding DNA: TGTGCCAGCAGCCCCGGAGGGACAGATACGCAGTATTTT.

CDR3 nucleotides: TGTGCCAGCTCTACCCCCTTGGGGGCAGGGGCCAACGTCCTGACTTTC. It specifies CASSTPLGAGANVLTF. The genes are TRBV25-1 and TRBJ2-6; a possible D gene is TRBD1 (6 bases). The V and J ends lost 8 bases and 4 bases respectively, with 18 bases between them. This CDR3 contains 16 residues. The germline gives CDR1 MGHDK, CDR2 SYGVNS.

This chain links TRBV5-1 with TRBJ2-2; 10 positions agree with TRBD1. The CDR3 length is 15 residues. The trim removed 3 bases at V and 5 bases at J, leaving 4 bases unmatched. The germline gives CDR1 SGHRS, CDR2 YFSETQ. The CDR3 protein is CASSSGQGGTGELFF. Written as DNA, the CDR3 is TGCGCCAGCAGCTCCGGACAGGGGGGGACCGGGGAGCTGTTTTTT.